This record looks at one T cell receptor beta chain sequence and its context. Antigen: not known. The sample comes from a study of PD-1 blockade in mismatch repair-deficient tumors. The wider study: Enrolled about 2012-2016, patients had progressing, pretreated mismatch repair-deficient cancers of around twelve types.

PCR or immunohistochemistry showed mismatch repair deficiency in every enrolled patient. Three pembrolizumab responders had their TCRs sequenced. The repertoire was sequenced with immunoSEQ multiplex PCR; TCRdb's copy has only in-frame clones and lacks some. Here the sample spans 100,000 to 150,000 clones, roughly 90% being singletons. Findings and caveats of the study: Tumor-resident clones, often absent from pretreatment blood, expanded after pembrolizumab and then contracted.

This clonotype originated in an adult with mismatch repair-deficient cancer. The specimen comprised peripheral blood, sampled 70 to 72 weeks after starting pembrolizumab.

This CDR3 is CASSQKGSYGYTF. Written as DNA, the CDR3 is TGCGCCAGCAGCCAGAAAGGGAGCTATGGCTACACCTTC. The rearrangement uses TRBV4-1 and TRBJ1-2, with no clear D. This CDR3 has 13 residues. CDR1 and CDR2 (germline): MGHRA, YSYEKL. The germline V and J ends were trimmed by 3 bases and 4 bases, with 9 bases remaining between them.